This T cell receptor (beta chain) was obtained from a study of cytomegalovirus exposure and HLA in healthy donors. Study-level points and caveats: A few V segments could not be told apart, such as TRBV6-2 and TRBV6-3, and were left out. More clonal expansion characterized HLA-associated TCR beta chains than equally common others in a later analysis. In an earlier analysis, about 87% or about 30%: the productive usage of most TCR beta V segments.

This CDR3 spans 14 amino acids. The germline CDR1 and CDR2 sequences are PRHDT and FYEKMQ (reference sequence). The V segment lost 5 bases and the J segment 7 bases; nucleotides outside the gene matches: 9. PCR used 60 Vbeta primers and 13 Jbeta primers. Measured with immunoSEQ multiplex PCR; TCRdb has only the in-frame clones, and not every one. The data show some 130,000 clones, with 81% seen just once and under 6% held by the top ten. To note about this clone: Its antigen is not identified.

Sequences were obtained from PBMCs. The chain joins TRBV13 to TRBJ2-7, with TRBD1 identical over 9 bases. This sequence originates from a woman between 35 and 50 years old in good health and CMV-seropositive. The chain's CDR3 is CASSALGTGREQYF. DNA of the CDR3: TGTGCCAGCAGCGCACTCGGGACAGGGAGGGAGCAGTACTTC.